Below, one T cell receptor (beta chain) is given with its context. From 300 to 400 ng of RNA, a library with molecular barcoded alpha/delta and beta/gamma adaptors was made. MiXCR, applied by TCRdb to the reads, yields one record per CDR3 protein. The top ten clones hold roughly 15% of a sample with tens of thousands of distinct CDR3 sequences, about 19% of them seen once. CDR1 and CDR2 from the germline V gene are ENHRY and SYGVKD. This CDR3 spans 18 amino acids. Trimming took off 3 bases at V and 2 bases at J, with 21 bases between the two ends. The data derive from a study of read filtering for tumor transcriptome and immune sequencing. Study overall: Among patients, 17 to 20 were male and about 15 female, aged about 45 to 90 (mean about 66).

This sequence originates from a donor at least 40 years old with multiple myeloma. The chain carries TRBV10-3 and TRBJ2-3; weak D call: TRBD1 (6 bases). The sequenced material came from a population of CD138-negative cells sorted from bone marrow. The CDR3, as DNA: TGTGCCATCAGTGAATTTGGAGCTCGGACAGCCTTCACAGATACGCAGTATTTT. Translation gives CAISEFGARTAFTDTQYF.